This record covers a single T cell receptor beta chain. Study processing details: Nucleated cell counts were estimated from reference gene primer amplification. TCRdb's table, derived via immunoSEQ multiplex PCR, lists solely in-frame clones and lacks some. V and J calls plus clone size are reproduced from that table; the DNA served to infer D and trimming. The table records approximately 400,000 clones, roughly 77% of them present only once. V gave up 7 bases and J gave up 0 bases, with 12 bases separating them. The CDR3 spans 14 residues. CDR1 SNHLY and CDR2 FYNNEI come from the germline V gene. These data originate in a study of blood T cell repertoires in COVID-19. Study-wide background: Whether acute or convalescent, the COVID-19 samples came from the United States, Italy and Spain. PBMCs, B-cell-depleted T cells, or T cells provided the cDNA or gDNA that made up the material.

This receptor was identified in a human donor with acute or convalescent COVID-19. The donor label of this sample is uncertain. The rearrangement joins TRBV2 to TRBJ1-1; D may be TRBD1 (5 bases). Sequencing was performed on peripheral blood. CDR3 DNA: TGTGCCAGCACCCGATCGACAGTGAACACTGAAGCTTTCTTT. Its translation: CASTRSTVNTEAFF.